One and the same sample provided the 18 T cell receptor beta chains below, sequenced in a study of blood T cell repertoires in COVID-19. Profiling relied on immunoSEQ multiplex PCR, and the TCRdb table lists in-frame clones only, not all of them. Here the sample spans about 170,000 clones, around 89% being singletons. Sample: peripheral blood. The source of these receptors is a man in his 60s with acute or convalescent COVID-19.

The rearrangement joins TRBV19 to TRBJ2-2; TRBD1 matches 7 bases. Germline lookup yields CDR1 LNHDA and CDR2 SQIVND (reference sequence). The V segment lost 5 bases and the J segment 2 bases; nucleotides outside the gene matches: 2. This CDR3 spans 14 amino acids. CDR3 residues: CASSHRGNTGELFF. The CDR3 DNA reads TGTGCCAGTAGTCACAGGGGTAACACCGGGGAGCTGTTTTTT.

The chain has TRBV30 and TRBJ1-2; D unresolved. The CDR3 extends over 19 amino acids. Trimming removed 1 base at V and 8 bases at J, with 32 bases between. Germline V gene data show CDR1 as GTSNPN and CDR2 as SVGIG (reference sequence). The CDR3 protein is CAWSATARTSVGLSGGYTF. In DNA, the CDR3 is TGTGCCTGGAGTGCGACGGCCCGGACTTCCGTGGGTTTGTCCGGGGGCTACACCTTC.

A single count supports this clone. V and J are TRBV11-2 and TRBJ2-1; 8 bases are shared with TRBD2. Germline lookup yields CDR1 SGHAT and CDR2 FQNNGV. The V segment lost 3 bases and the J segment 10 bases; nucleotides outside the gene matches: 8. This CDR3 spans 14 amino acids. The CDR3 loop is CASSFLSGGDEQFF. The DNA of the CDR3 is TGTGCCAGCAGCTTCTTGTCGGGGGGGGACGAGCAGTTCTTC. The whole variable domain, filled in from reference TRBV11-2 and TRBJ2-1, reads EAGVAQSPRYKIIEKRQSVAFWCNPISGHATLYWYQQILGQGPKLLIQFQNNGVVDDSQLPKDRFSAERLKGVDSTLKIQPAKLEDSAVYLCASSFLSGGDEQFFGPGTRLTVL.

The chain carries TRBV27 and TRBJ2-5; 8 bases line up with TRBD2. There are 15 residues in the CDR3. Germline CDR1 reads MNHEY; CDR2 reads SMNVEV (reference sequence). With V trimmed by 2 bases and J by 5 bases, 7 bases remained unmatched. CDR3 residues: CASSLRSGRTETQYF. CDR3 bases: TGTGCCAGCAGTTTAAGAAGCGGGAGAACGGAGACCCAGTACTTC.

V is TRBV6-2 or TRBV6-3 and J is TRBJ1-2; D remains unclear. The CDR3 loop spans 14 amino acids. Germline CDR1 MNHEY, CDR2 SVGEGT. The ends were cut back, 1 base at V and 2 bases at J, with 8 bases in the middle. The CDR3 DNA follows: TGTGCCAGCAGTTACTTGGCCACGAACTATGGCTACACCTTC. Its protein product is CASSYLATNYGYTF.

Turning to this clone: The sample carries other DNA sequences with the same CDR3. The rearrangement joins TRBV6-4 to TRBJ1-1; D uncertain. Germline CDR1 reads MRHNA; CDR2 reads SNTAGT. V was trimmed by 2 bases and J by 5 bases, leaving 12 bases between them. There are 14 residues in the CDR3. Written as DNA, the CDR3 is TGTGCCAGCAGTGACACCTCTCGAGGGACTGAAGCTTTCTTT. Its protein is CASSDTSRGTEAFF.

This rearrangement joins TRBV6-5 to TRBJ1-2; no reliable D call. This CDR3 spans 15 amino acids. CDR1 is MNHEY, CDR2 SVGAGI, per germline. Trimming pared 0 bases from V and 3 bases from J, leaving 11 bases between. The CDR3 loop is CASSYSREVDYGYTF. The CDR3 DNA sequence: TGTGCCAGCAGTTACTCGAGGGAGGTAGACTATGGCTACACCTTC.

This chain joins TRBV10-3 and TRBJ2-3; D gene uncertain. From germline, CDR1 is ENHRY and CDR2 SYGVKD. The CDR3 extends over 13 amino acids. V lost 4 bases and J 1 base, leaving 6 bases between the germline ends. The DNA of the CDR3 is TGTGCCATCAGTGGAGTCGGCACAGATACGCAGTATTTT. Translating gives CAISGVGTDTQYF.

As regards this clone: The identical CDR3 is also encoded by other nucleotide sequences in the sample. The V and J genes are TRBV7-9 and TRBJ1-1; D unresolved. CDR3 length: 11 residues. V was shortened by 5 bases and J by 6 bases, with 7 bases between the two germline ends. In germline, CDR1 is SEHNR, CDR2 FQNEAQ (reference sequence). CDR3 in DNA: TGTGCCAGCAGCCGTGAGGCTGAAGCTTTCTTT. This translates into CASSREAEAFF.

The V and J genes are TRBV30 and TRBJ2-7; 7 nucleotides line up with TRBD1. The V gene end was trimmed by 3 bases and the J gene end by 2 bases; junction bases not matched to a gene: 7. Germline CDR1 reads GTSNPN; CDR2 reads SVGIG (reference sequence). The CDR3 extends over 14 amino acids. This CDR3 is CAWSYKTGTYEQYV. CDR3 DNA: TGTGCCTGGAGCTACAAGACAGGGACCTACGAGCAGTACGTC.

This chain joins TRBV6-4 and TRBJ1-2; TRBD1 aligns across 7 bases. Germline CDR1 and CDR2: MRHNA and SNTAGT. The CDR3 runs 14 residues. V lost 5 bases to trimming and J lost 0 bases; unmatched junction nucleotides: 3. CDR3 residues: CASSPDRANYGYTF. The CDR3 DNA reads as TGTGCCAGCAGTCCCGACAGGGCTAACTATGGCTACACCTTC.

With respect to this clone: Additional DNA sequences in this sample encode the identical CDR3. The chain uses TRBV5-1 and TRBJ1-2; 7 positions agree with TRBD1. The V gene's germline CDR1 is SGHRS and CDR2 YFSETQ. Germline trimming cut 5 bases from V and 5 bases from J; bases unmatched to any gene: 6. The CDR3 spans 13 residues. In DNA form, the CDR3 reads TGCGCCAGCAGTTGGGACAGCTCATATGGCTACACCTTC. Amino acid sequence: CASSWDSSYGYTF. Together with reference TRBV5-1 and TRBJ1-2, the CDR3 gives the full variable domain: KAGVTQTPRYLIKTRGQQVTLSCSPISGHRSVSWYQQTPGQGLQFLFEYFSETQRNKGNFPGRFSGRQFSNSRSEMNVSTLELGDSALYLCASSWDSSYGYTFGSGTRLTVV.

This chain joins TRBV6-5 and TRBJ2-7; 9 positions match TRBD1. CDR3 length: 14 residues. The germline V gene has CDR1 MNHEY and CDR2 SVGAGI. The V gene end was trimmed by 6 bases and the J gene end by 6 bases; junction bases not matched to a gene: 9. CDR3 bases: TGTGCCAGCAGATCCCGGGACAGGGTTGGCGAGCAGTACGTC. Protein product: CASRSRDRVGEQYV.

The chain is built from TRBV11-2 and TRBJ2-2; tentative D call: TRBD2 (5 bases). CDR3 length: 16 amino acids. Trimming left V 3 bases short and J 1 base short, with 12 bases between. Per the germline V gene, CDR1 is SGHAT and CDR2 is FQNNGV. DNA of the CDR3: TGTGCCAGCAGCTTGGGTCAGAGGGTGAACACCGGGGAGCTGTTTTTT. It encodes CASSLGQRVNTGELFF.

This sequence joins TRBV9 and TRBJ1-5; 8 bases are a match to TRBD1. This CDR3 spans 15 amino acids. Germline CDR1 reads SGDLS; CDR2 reads YYNGEE. Trimming cost V 0 bases and J 4 bases; bases outside gene matches: 3. The CDR3 sequence: CASSVEGQENQPQHF. In DNA, the CDR3 is TGTGCCAGCAGCGTAGAGGGACAGGAGAATCAGCCCCAGCATTTT.

This chain uses TRBV5-1 with TRBJ2-5, with 13 nucleotides matching TRBD2. CDR1 and CDR2 from the germline V gene are SGHRS and YFSETQ. This CDR3 comprises 18 residues. V lost 4 bases to trimming and J lost 4 bases; unmatched junction nucleotides: 13. CDR3 sequence reads: CASSPRTSGGDARETQYF. The CDR3 DNA sequence: TGCGCCAGCAGCCCAAGGACTAGCGGGGGAGATGCCAGAGAGACCCAGTACTTC.

The chain has TRBV6-5 and TRBJ1-5; TRBD1 aligns across 10 bases. The CDR3 is 13 residues long. V shed 8 bases, J shed 4 bases, and the junction held 2 bases outside the gene matches. CDR1 and CDR2 (germline): MNHEY, SVGAGI. Here the CDR3 DNA reads TGTGCCAGCGGGACAGGGGAAAATCAGCCCCAGCATTTT. Amino acids: CASGTGENQPQHF.

This clone was found once. The chain is built from TRBV7-9 and TRBJ1-3; unclear D gene. V dropped 0 bases and J dropped 7 bases, with 7 bases sitting between them. The length of the CDR3 is 13 residues. The germline V gene has CDR1 SEHNR and CDR2 FQNEAQ (reference sequence). CDR3 sequence: CASSLAGRNTIYF. Here the CDR3 DNA reads TGTGCCAGCAGCTTAGCGGGGAGGAACACCATATATTTT.